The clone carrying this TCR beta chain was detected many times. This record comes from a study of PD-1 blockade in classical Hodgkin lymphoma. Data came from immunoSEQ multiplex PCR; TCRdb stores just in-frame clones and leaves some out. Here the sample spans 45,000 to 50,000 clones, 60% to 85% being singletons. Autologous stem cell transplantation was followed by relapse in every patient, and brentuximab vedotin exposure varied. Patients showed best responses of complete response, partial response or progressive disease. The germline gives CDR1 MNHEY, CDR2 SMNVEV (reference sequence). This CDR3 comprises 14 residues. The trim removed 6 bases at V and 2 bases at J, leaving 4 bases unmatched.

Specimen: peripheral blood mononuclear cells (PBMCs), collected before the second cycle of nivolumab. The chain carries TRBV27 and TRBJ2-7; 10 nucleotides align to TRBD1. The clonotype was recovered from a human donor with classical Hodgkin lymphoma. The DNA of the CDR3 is TGTGCCAGCAGGACAGGGGGCTTCCCCTACGAGCAGTACTTC. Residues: CASRTGGFPYEQYF.